This note documents a single T cell receptor beta chain sequence. The CDR3 consists of 16 residues. V dropped 5 bases and J dropped 2; count of bases not matched to a gene: 3. The germline V gene has CDR1 ENHRY and CDR2 SYGVKD. The hyperthyroidism patients had all been newly diagnosed, and their disease duration was under 2 months. Their ages ranged from 18 to 65 years. Orbital computed tomography, thyroid ultrasound, serum thyroxine and TRAb, and clinical symptoms together informed the diagnoses. Using RNA transcripts as the source, TCR beta CDR3 regions were amplified. First-round RT-PCR of the TCR CDR3 relied on the HTBI primer set. TCRdb processed the multiplex PCR reads anew with MiXCR; each CDR3 protein has one entry. The profile shows about 46,000 distinct CDR3 sequences, around 45% of them singletons. This entry is derived from a study of T cells in Graves' hyperthyroidism and ophthalmopathy.

The rearrangement joins TRBV10-3 to TRBJ2-2; 12 bases are a match to TRBD2. The receptor was derived from a woman in her forties or fifties with Graves' hyperthyroidism. Sequenced sample: peripheral blood or thyroid tissue (not recorded which). The CDR3 spells CAISWGLAGNTGELFF. The DNA for the CDR3 is TGTGCCATCAGTTGGGGACTAGCGGGCAACACCGGGGAGCTGTTTTTT.